This T cell receptor (beta chain) was documented in a study of radiotherapy plus CTLA-4 blockade in lung cancer. About the research overall: Objective responses were seen in about a sixth of patients, disease control in more than 30%.

This CDR3 has 19 amino acids. In germline, CDR1 is MGHRA, CDR2 YSYEKL. The V and J ends lost 0 bases and 4 bases respectively, with 22 bases between them. Clones were read by immunoSEQ multiplex PCR, and TCRdb kept only the in-frame ones, dropping some. Of about 53,000 clones listed, approximately 85% are singletons. Of note for this clone: The antigen is unknown.

Chemo-refractory metastatic non-small-cell lung cancer patients underwent focal radiation alongside CTLA-4 blockade with ipilimumab. Study-level points and caveats: Tumor-derived TCR clones expanded in blood after radiotherapy plus ipilimumab.

The chain combines TRBV4-1 with TRBJ2-1; weak D call: TRBD1 (7 bases). This sequence was found in a human donor with non-small cell lung cancer whose response to radiotherapy plus ipilimumab could not be evaluated. The source was peripheral blood, collected from a patient treated with radiotherapy plus ipilimumab. As DNA, the CDR3 is TGCGCCAGCAGCCAAGACGGTAGTAGGAGGGGGCGCGTGTACAATGAGCAGTTCTTC. The encoded protein is CASSQDGSRRGRVYNEQFF.